This is a list of T cell receptor beta chains from one sample in a study of technical replicates of blood from a few donors. Some clones are missing from TCRdb's copy, which holds only in-frame ones; the method was immunoSEQ multiplex PCR. The sample contains just under 85,000 clones, 85% to 95% of which appear only once. The sample taken for sequencing was T cells isolated from PBMCs. Receptors originate from a human donor in good health. Each CDR3 is given without its conserved first and last residue.

V: TRBV30
CDR3: ACTGGQSLSAEAF

V: TRBV19
CDR3: ASSSPGLAGASPDTQY

V: TRBV5-6
CDR3: ASSRTGSWDSGNTIY

V: TRBV5-1
CDR3: ASSTSGSTDTQY

V: TRBV19
CDR3: ASKAGPQGADSPLH

V: TRBV27
CDR3: ASSPNPGQGGRNEQF

V: TRBV7-8
CDR3: ASSLVSTSGVLGETQY

V: TRBV12-5
CDR3: ASGFSGLAGGKSNEQF

V: TRBV4-2
CDR3: ASSQASTSSYNEQF

V: TRBV6-5
CDR3: ASSYGSRSSYEQY

V: TRBV12-5
CDR3: ASAWQGADEQY

V: TRBV19
CDR3: ASSWGMTMSYT

V: TRBV28
CDR3: ASISGGSNQPQH

V: TRBV11-2
CDR3: ASSSTIMGSTAKGHGYT

V: TRBV19
CDR3: ASSRRGQVGQETQY

V: TRBV14
CDR3: ASSQVKGLGKETQY

V: TRBV9
CDR3: ASSDGRSSTDTQY

V: TRBV28
CDR3: ASSSEDRGSNQPQH

V: TRBV14
CDR3: ASSQYSSAEKLF

V: TRBV10-3
CDR3: AIRHDSFPSGANVLT

V: TRBV5-6
CDR3: ASSLGPSGTSTDTQY

V: TRBV4-1
CDR3: ASSFSGTGIDSEAF

V: TRBV10-3
CDR3: AISESGQSYGYT

V: TRBV5-1
CDR3: ASSSEAGNTIY

V: TRBV2
CDR3: ASSEDRVETQY

V: TRBV15
CDR3: ATSPTDSGTDTQY

V: TRBV19
CDR3: ASREGTAYGYT

V: TRBV7-6
CDR3: ASSLTSGGTRFTDTQY

V: TRBV10-1
CDR3: ASSLGARQADTQY

V: TRBV5-1
CDR3: ASGTGNGYT

V: TRBV5-4
CDR3: ASRSYTENTEAF

V: TRBV9
CDR3: ASSAGGGLDEKLF

V: TRBV10-1
CDR3: ASSESYRAGREQY

V: TRBV29-1
CDR3: SVSRGAYEQY

V: TRBV4-1
CDR3: ASSQGQGYMNTEAF

V: TRBV9
CDR3: ASSVGTSGYNEQF

V: TRBV6-4
CDR3: ASRAGQGANEKLF

V: TRBV28
CDR3: ASSPGTGREAF

V: TRBV27
CDR3: ASSLRTVNEQY

V: TRBV9
CDR3: ASSVYQGQETQY

V: TRBV20-1
CDR3: SLQGVGYT

V: TRBV2
CDR3: ASSGTGRRTTEAF

V: TRBV4-2
CDR3: ASSQFGSSSYEQY

V: TRBV30
CDR3: AWSVGTGTYEQY

V: TRBV6-1
CDR3: ASIGGTAITSPLH

V: TRBV5-6
CDR3: ASSGTGVDEKLF

V: TRBV28
CDR3: ASSSGQVNTIY

V: TRBV5-4
CDR3: ASRSGLAGFSTDTQY

V: TRBV6-1
CDR3: ASRRQGARVETQY

V: TRBV2
CDR3: ASSEAQGRNTEAF

V: TRBV7-3
CDR3: ASSLNPRVNTEAF